The 6 T cell receptor beta chains below come from one sample, sequenced in a study of CXCR3 chemokines and chemotherapy response in bladder cancer. Each CDR3 protein gets one entry after TCRdb re-called the PCR reads with MiXCR. The sample contains some 1,400 distinct CDR3 sequences, 5.8% of which appear only once. This specimen was taken from a patient whose treatment included neoadjuvant chemotherapy. These receptors all come from a human donor with bladder cancer that responded to neoadjuvant chemotherapy.

This clonotype has ten or more counts. J is TRBJ2-4 and V is TRBV28, with 8 bases that match TRBD1. CDR1 MDHEN and CDR2 SYDVKM come from the germline V gene. CDR3 length equals 19 residues. J gave up 0 bases and V 5 bases, and 15 bases lay outside the gene matches. The CDR3 coding sequence is TGTGCCAGCAGTATCCTGGACAGGGTGTGGTCGACAGCCAAAAACATTCAGTACTTC. This sequence encodes CASSILDRVWSTAKNIQYF.

Sample share makes this clonotype large. The rearrangement uses TRBV7-2 and TRBJ1-6; D remains ambiguous. Deletions cut 5 bases from V and 13 bases from J, with 12 bases between. The CDR3 is 12 residues long. CDR1 is SGHTA, CDR2 FQGNSA, per germline. CDR3 sequence reads: CASSLLQIPLHF. CDR3 coding DNA: TGTGCCAGCAGCCTCCTCCAAATCCCCCTCCACTTT. Together with reference TRBV7-2 and TRBJ1-6, the CDR3 gives the full variable domain: GAGVSQSPSNKVTEKGKDVELRCDPISGHTALYWYRQSLGQGLEFLIYFQGNSAPDKSGLPSDRFSAERTGGSVSTLTIQRTQQEDSAVYLCASSLLQIPLHFGNGTRLTVT.

This clonotype is medium-sized. This chain connects TRBV7-9 to TRBJ1-1; D is undetermined. V lost 11 bases and J lost 6, with 19 bases in between. The V gene's germline CDR1 is SEHNR and CDR2 FQNEAQ (reference sequence). CDR3 length: 13 residues. The CDR3 is CAHRAPGSSEAFF. DNA for the CDR3: TGTGCCCACCGAGCGCCGGGGAGTTCTGAAGCTTTCTTT.

By sample share, this clonotype is medium-sized. The chain combines TRBV9 with TRBJ1-4; 10 bases fit TRBD1. The trim removed 6 bases at V and 7 bases at J, leaving 9 bases unmatched. Per germline, CDR1 SGDLS and CDR2 YYNGEE. The CDR3 loop spans 15 amino acids. In DNA, the CDR3 is TGTGCCAGCACCCCCTCGACAGGGGGCGGTGAAAAACTGTTTTTT. Amino acids: CASTPSTGGGEKLFF.

Judged by abundance, this clonotype is medium-sized. The chain couples TRBV12-3 or TRBV12-4 to TRBJ2-3; TRBD1 is a possible D gene (6 bases). V lost 8 bases, J lost 1 base, and 13 bases lay in between. The CDR3 has 14 residues. CDR3 DNA sequence: TGTGCCAGCCTCGATTGGACAGGCACAGATACGCAGTATTTT. Residues: CASLDWTGTDTQYF.

By proportion, this clonotype is medium-sized. V usage is TRBV7-9 and J usage is TRBJ1-3; 7 bases are shared with TRBD1. The germline V gene has CDR1 SEHNR and CDR2 FQNEAQ (reference sequence). The CDR3 covers 16 residues. Trimming at V came to 5 bases and at J to 4 bases, leaving 11 bases not matched to a gene. As DNA, the CDR3 is TGTGCCAGCAGCCCAAGGGACAGTGCTCTGGGAAACACCATATATTTT. Amino acids: CASSPRDSALGNTIYF.